A selection of T cell receptor beta chains follows, all from one sample in a study of cytomegalovirus exposure and HLA in healthy donors. Libraries were prepared by immunoSEQ multiplex PCR; TCRdb keeps only in-frame clonotypes and omits some of them. The sample lists 100,000 to 150,000 clones; over 70% were seen once. Sequenced: PBMCs. These receptors were taken from a woman in her forties or fifties in good health and CMV-seronegative. Both conserved end residues are part of each CDR3. D genes are given only for firm matches. Clone size is stated in some rows and not others, as once, few, many or a class when expanded.

CDR3: CASSDHARDTGELFF
DNA: TGTGCCAGCAGTGATCACGCCCGGGACACCGGGGAGCTGTTTTTT
V: TRBV6-4
D: -
size: -
J: TRBJ2-2

CDR3: CAWREDSNYGYTF
DNA: TGTGCCTGGAGAGAGGACAGTAACTATGGCTACACCTTC
V: TRBV30
D: -
size: once
J: TRBJ1-2

CDR3: CASSPTGGAGYGYTF
DNA: TGCGCCAGCAGCCCCACGGGGGGGGCCGGCTATGGCTACACCTTC
V: TRBV5-1
D: -
size: -
J: TRBJ1-2

CDR3: CASSSTSGRWGEQFF
DNA: TGTGCCAGCAGCTCGACTAGCGGGAGGTGGGGTGAGCAGTTCTTC
V: TRBV27
D: TRBD2
size: -
J: TRBJ2-1

CDR3: CASSYSGGSYNEQFF
DNA: TGTGCCAGCAGTTACTCGGGGGGCTCCTACAATGAGCAGTTCTTC
V: TRBV6-5
D: -
size: few
J: TRBJ2-1

CDR3: CASSHQVNYGYTF
DNA: TGTGCCAGCAGCCACCAGGTTAACTATGGCTACACCTTC
V: TRBV6-6
D: -
size: -
J: TRBJ1-2

CDR3: CASSLTSGFDNEQFF
DNA: TGTGCCAGCAGCTTAACGTCAGGTTTCGACAATGAGCAGTTCTTC
V: TRBV7-3
D: -
size: -
J: TRBJ2-1

CDR3: CAWSVHREGNTIYF
DNA: TGTGCCTGGAGTGTACACAGGGAAGGAAACACCATATATTTT
V: TRBV30
D: -
size: -
J: TRBJ1-3

CDR3: CASRSGRNYEQYF
DNA: TGTGCCAGCAGAAGTGGGAGGAATTACGAGCAGTACTTC
V: TRBV6-5
D: -
size: -
J: TRBJ2-7

CDR3: CASSRTTDSYEQYF
DNA: TGCGCCAGCAGCCGGACTACCGACTCCTACGAGCAGTACTTC
V: TRBV4-3
D: -
size: -
J: TRBJ2-7

CDR3: CASSPPDRVGIQYF
DNA: TGCGCCAGCAGCCCCCCCGACAGGGTTGGCATTCAGTACTTC
V: TRBV5-1
D: TRBD1
size: few
J: TRBJ2-4

CDR3: CASILSGEVTEAFF
DNA: TGTGCCAGCATACTATCGGGGGAAGTCACTGAAGCTTTCTTT
V: TRBV28
D: -
size: -
J: TRBJ1-1

CDR3: CASSVWGLEANEQFF
DNA: TGTGCCAGCAGCGTATGGGGACTAGAGGCGAATGAGCAGTTCTTC
V: TRBV9
D: TRBD2
size: -
J: TRBJ2-1

CDR3: CASSRIQGAYGYTF
DNA: TGTGCCAGCAGCCGAATACAGGGGGCCTATGGCTACACCTTC
V: TRBV9
D: TRBD1
size: -
J: TRBJ1-2

CDR3: CASSSTGVGNTIYF
DNA: TGTGCCAGCAGTTCGACGGGGGTTGGAAACACCATATATTTT
V: TRBV27
D: -
size: once
J: TRBJ1-3

CDR3: CASSRTGGAKGFFTDTQYF
DNA: TGTGCCAGTAGCCGGACAGGGGGCGCGAAGGGGTTTTTCACAGATACGCAGTATTTT
V: TRBV19
D: TRBD1
size: -
J: TRBJ2-3

CDR3: CASGRGSGETQYF
DNA: TGTGCCAGCGGACGTGGTAGCGGGGAGACCCAGTACTTC
V: TRBV2
D: TRBD2
size: -
J: TRBJ2-5

CDR3: CASSPRSNEQFF
DNA: TGTGCCAGCAGTCCCCGTTCCAATGAGCAGTTCTTC
V: TRBV28
D: -
size: -
J: TRBJ2-1

CDR3: CASSLVAGTEQYF
DNA: TGTGCCAGCAGCTTAGTGGCGGGAACCGAGCAGTACTTC
V: TRBV7-2
D: -
size: -
J: TRBJ2-7

CDR3: CASSPRLAGRKGEQFF
DNA: TGTGCCAGCAGCCCCCGACTAGCGGGAAGGAAGGGTGAGCAGTTCTTC
V: TRBV14
D: TRBD2
size: -
J: TRBJ2-1

CDR3: CASKLSVTGNSYEQYF
DNA: TGTGCCAGTAAATTATCTGTTACAGGGAACTCCTACGAGCAGTACTTC
V: TRBV19
D: -
size: -
J: TRBJ2-7

CDR3: CASSLERRDNEQFF
DNA: TGTGCCAGCAGCCTAGAACGGCGAGATAATGAGCAGTTCTTC
V: TRBV28
D: -
size: -
J: TRBJ2-1

CDR3: CASSPQGDNEQFF
DNA: TGCGCCAGCAGCCCCCAGGGTGACAATGAGCAGTTCTTC
V: TRBV5-1
D: -
size: once
J: TRBJ2-1

CDR3: CSVFGLRDFQETQYF
DNA: TGCAGCGTTTTCGGCTTACGGGACTTTCAAGAGACCCAGTACTTC
V: TRBV29-1
D: -
size: -
J: TRBJ2-5

CDR3: CASSPIRGAGEKLFF
DNA: TGTGCCAGCAGCCCTATTCGCGGGGCGGGTGAAAAACTGTTTTTT
V: TRBV5-8
D: -
size: -
J: TRBJ1-4

CDR3: CATSREETDRNEQYF
DNA: TGTGCCACCAGCAGAGAGGAGACAGATAGAAACGAGCAGTACTTC
V: TRBV15
D: -
size: -
J: TRBJ2-7

CDR3: CASHRGLSGGQSGEQFF
DNA: TGCGCCAGTCACCGAGGTCTTTCGGGAGGGCAGTCGGGTGAGCAGTTCTTC
V: TRBV10-2
D: TRBD2
size: -
J: TRBJ2-1

CDR3: CASSELAGDTGELFF
DNA: TGTGCCAGCAGTGAGCTAGCGGGAGATACCGGGGAGCTGTTTTTT
V: TRBV6-1
D: TRBD2
size: few
J: TRBJ2-2

CDR3: CASSGGRTSRGTDTQYF
DNA: TGTGCCAGCAGCGGAGGCCGAACTAGTCGAGGCACGGATACGCAGTATTTT
V: TRBV9
D: -
size: once
J: TRBJ2-3

CDR3: CASSNTGTARNTIYF
DNA: TGTGCCAGCAGCAATACCGGGACAGCTCGAAACACCATATATTTT
V: TRBV7-8
D: TRBD1
size: few
J: TRBJ1-3

CDR3: CASSSNLDRATDTQYF
DNA: TGTGCCAGCAGCTCTAACCTCGACAGGGCCACAGATACGCAGTATTTT
V: TRBV13
D: TRBD1
size: -
J: TRBJ2-3

CDR3: CASSLPSSYEQYF
DNA: TGTGCCAGCAGCTTACCCAGCTCCTACGAGCAGTACTTC
V: TRBV7-8
D: -
size: once
J: TRBJ2-7

CDR3: CASSLAGTYEQYF
DNA: TGTGCCAGCAGTTTAGCGGGGACCTACGAGCAGTACTTC
V: TRBV27
D: -
size: once
J: TRBJ2-7

CDR3: CASSSQGARETQYF
DNA: TGCGCCAGCAGCTCTCAGGGGGCGAGGGAGACCCAGTACTTC
V: TRBV5-1
D: TRBD1
size: -
J: TRBJ2-5

CDR3: CASSLDRAVEQYF
DNA: TGCGCCAGCAGCTTGGACAGGGCCGTCGAGCAGTACTTC
V: TRBV5-1
D: -
size: -
J: TRBJ2-7

CDR3: CASSLGLAGVLAETQYF
DNA: TGTGCCAGCAGCCTAGGACTAGCGGGAGTGTTAGCAGAGACCCAGTACTTC
V: TRBV5-5
D: TRBD2
size: -
J: TRBJ2-5

CDR3: CASSSGQGAPEAFF
DNA: TGTGCCAGCAGCTCGGGACAGGGGGCTCCTGAAGCTTTCTTT
V: TRBV9
D: TRBD1
size: -
J: TRBJ1-1

CDR3: CASSSQGLAGIKDTQYF
DNA: TGTGCCAGCAGCTCACAGGGACTAGCGGGAATCAAGGATACGCAGTATTTT
V: TRBV11-2
D: TRBD2
size: -
J: TRBJ2-3

CDR3: CASGRYPGQTPDTQYF
DNA: TGTGCCAGTGGTCGTTATCCGGGACAGACGCCAGATACGCAGTATTTT
V: TRBV19
D: TRBD1
size: -
J: TRBJ2-3

CDR3: CASSLDRERDTQYF
DNA: TGCGCCAGCAGCTTAGATCGGGAGAGGGATACGCAGTATTTT
V: TRBV5-1
D: -
size: once
J: TRBJ2-3

CDR3: CASREEAGSHYEQYF
DNA: TGTGCCAGCAGGGAAGAAGCGGGGTCACACTACGAGCAGTACTTC
V: TRBV6-1
D: TRBD2
size: -
J: TRBJ2-7

CDR3: CASSPGTPSGEQYF
DNA: TGTGCCAGCTCACCGGGGACTCCCTCGGGCGAGCAGTACTTC
V: TRBV18
D: -
size: -
J: TRBJ2-7

CDR3: CASSPTGTGDGYTF
DNA: TGTGCCAGCAGCCCGACCGGGACAGGGGATGGCTACACCTTC
V: TRBV6-5
D: TRBD1
size: -
J: TRBJ1-2

CDR3: CASSSMNDRANYGYTF
DNA: TGTGCCAGCTCAAGTATGAACGACAGAGCTAACTATGGCTACACCTTC
V: TRBV18
D: -
size: once
J: TRBJ1-2